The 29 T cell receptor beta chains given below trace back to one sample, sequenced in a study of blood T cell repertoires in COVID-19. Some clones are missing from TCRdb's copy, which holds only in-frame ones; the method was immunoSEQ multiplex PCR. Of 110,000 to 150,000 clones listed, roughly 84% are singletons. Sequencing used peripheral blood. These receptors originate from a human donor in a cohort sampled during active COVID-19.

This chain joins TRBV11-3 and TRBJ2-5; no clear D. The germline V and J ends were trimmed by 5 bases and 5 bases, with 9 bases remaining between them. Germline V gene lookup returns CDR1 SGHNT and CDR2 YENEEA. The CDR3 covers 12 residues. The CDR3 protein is CASSPTRETQYF. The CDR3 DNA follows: TGTGCCAGCAGCCCCACCAGGGAGACCCAGTACTTC.

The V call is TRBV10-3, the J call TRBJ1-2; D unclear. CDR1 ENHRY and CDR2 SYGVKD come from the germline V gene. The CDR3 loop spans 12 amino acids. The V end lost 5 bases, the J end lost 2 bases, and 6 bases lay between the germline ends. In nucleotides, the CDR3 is TGTGCCATCAGTACCGGGAACTATGGCTACACCTTC. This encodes CAISTGNYGYTF.

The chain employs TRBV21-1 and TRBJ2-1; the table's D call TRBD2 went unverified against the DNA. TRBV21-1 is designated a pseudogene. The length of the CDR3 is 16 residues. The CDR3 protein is CASSKGHGSSYNEQFF. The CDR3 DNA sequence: TGTGCCAGCAGCAAAGGCCACGGGAGCTCCTACAATGAGCAGTTCTTC.

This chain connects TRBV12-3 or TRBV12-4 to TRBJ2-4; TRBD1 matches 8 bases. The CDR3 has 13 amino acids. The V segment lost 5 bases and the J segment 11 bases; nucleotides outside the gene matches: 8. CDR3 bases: TGTGCCAGCAGTATGACAGGGGTCGGAGTTCAGTACTTC. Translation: CASSMTGVGVQYF.

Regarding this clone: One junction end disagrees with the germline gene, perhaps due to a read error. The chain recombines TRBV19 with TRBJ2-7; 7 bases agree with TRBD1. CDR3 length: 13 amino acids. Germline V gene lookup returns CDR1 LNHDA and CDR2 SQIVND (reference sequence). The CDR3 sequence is CASSRGDRAVPHF. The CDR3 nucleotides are TGTGCCAGTAGTAGGGGCGACAGGGCTGTTCCTCACTTC.

The CDR3 DNA reads as TGCAGTGCTAGTGGACAGTCGCCTAACTATGGCTACACCTTC. It is translated as CSASGQSPNYGYTF. The rearrangement links TRBV20-1 to TRBJ1-2, with D maybe TRBD1 (6 bases). There are 14 residues in the CDR3. Trimming took off 3 bases at V and 0 bases at J, with 11 bases between the two ends. CDR1 and CDR2 (germline): DFQATT, SNEGSKA (reference sequence).

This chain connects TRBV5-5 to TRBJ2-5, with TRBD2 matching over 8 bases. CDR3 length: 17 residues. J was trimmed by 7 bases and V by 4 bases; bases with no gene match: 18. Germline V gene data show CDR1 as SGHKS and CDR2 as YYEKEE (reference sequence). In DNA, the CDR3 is TGTGCCAGCAGCACCACCTCGGGACTAGACCCTCTACGGACCCAGTACTTC. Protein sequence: CASSTTSGLDPLRTQYF.

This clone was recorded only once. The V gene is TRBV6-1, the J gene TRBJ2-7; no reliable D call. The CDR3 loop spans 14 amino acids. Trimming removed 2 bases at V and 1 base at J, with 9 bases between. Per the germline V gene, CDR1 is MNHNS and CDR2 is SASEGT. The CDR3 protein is CASSELAGSYEQYV. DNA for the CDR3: TGTGCCAGCAGTGAACTGGCAGGATCCTACGAGCAGTACGTC.

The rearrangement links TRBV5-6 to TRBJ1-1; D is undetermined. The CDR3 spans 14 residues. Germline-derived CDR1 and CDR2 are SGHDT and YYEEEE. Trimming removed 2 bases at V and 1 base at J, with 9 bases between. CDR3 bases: TGTGCCAGCAGCTTCCGGGGTTGGAACACTGAAGCTTTCTTT. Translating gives CASSFRGWNTEAFF.

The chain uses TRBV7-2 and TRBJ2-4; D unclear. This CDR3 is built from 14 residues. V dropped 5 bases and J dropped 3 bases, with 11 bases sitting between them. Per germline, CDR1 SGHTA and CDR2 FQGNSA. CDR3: CASSQHAVKNIQYF. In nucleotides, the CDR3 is TGTGCCAGCAGCCAACACGCAGTCAAAAACATTCAGTACTTC.

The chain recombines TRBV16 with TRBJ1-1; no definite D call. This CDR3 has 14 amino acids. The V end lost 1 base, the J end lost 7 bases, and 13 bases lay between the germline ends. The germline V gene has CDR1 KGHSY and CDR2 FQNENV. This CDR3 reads CASSQLVVTNEAFF. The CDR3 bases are TGTGCCAGCAGCCAATTGGTGGTGACAAATGAAGCTTTCTTT.

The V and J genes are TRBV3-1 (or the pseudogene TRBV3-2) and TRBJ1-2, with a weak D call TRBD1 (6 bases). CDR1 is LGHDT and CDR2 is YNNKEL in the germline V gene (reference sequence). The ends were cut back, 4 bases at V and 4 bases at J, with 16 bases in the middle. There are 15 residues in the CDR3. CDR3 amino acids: CASSPQAGAGYGYTF. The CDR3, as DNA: TGTGCCAGCAGCCCACAGGCAGGGGCGGGCTATGGCTACACCTTC.

The CDR3 loop is CASSLVADAGGYTF. In nucleotides, the CDR3 is TGTGCCAGCAGCTTAGTGGCAGACGCGGGCGGCTACACCTTC. V usage is TRBV7-2 and J usage is TRBJ1-2; D is unclear. CDR1 is SGHTA and CDR2 is FQGNSA in the germline V gene. The CDR3 covers 14 residues. V lost 1 base to trimming and J lost 8 bases, with 14 bases between them.

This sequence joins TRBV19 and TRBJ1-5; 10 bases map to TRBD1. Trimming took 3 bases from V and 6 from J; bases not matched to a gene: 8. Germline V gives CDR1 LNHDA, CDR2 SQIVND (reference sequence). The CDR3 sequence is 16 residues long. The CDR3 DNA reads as TGTGCCAGTAGTATTGGGGACAGGGGTCCTAGTCAGCCCCAGCATTTT. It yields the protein CASSIGDRGPSQPQHF.

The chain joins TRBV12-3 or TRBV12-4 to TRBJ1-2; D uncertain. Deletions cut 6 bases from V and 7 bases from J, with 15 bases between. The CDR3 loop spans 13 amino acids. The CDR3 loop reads CASSIAMSRGYTF. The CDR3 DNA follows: TGTGCCAGCAGCATAGCGATGTCCCGTGGCTACACCTTC.

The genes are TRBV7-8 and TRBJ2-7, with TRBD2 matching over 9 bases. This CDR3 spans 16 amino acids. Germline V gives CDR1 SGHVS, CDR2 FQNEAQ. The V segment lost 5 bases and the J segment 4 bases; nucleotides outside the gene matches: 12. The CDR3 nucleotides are TGTGCCAGCAGCCCCCGCCCAGCGGGAGGACCTTACGAGCAGTACGTC. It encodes CASSPRPAGGPYEQYV.

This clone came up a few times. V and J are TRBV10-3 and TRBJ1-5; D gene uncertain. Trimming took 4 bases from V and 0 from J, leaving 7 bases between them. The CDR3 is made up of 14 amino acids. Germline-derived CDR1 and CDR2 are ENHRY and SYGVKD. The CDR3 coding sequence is TGTGCCATCAGTGCGGGGATTAGCAATCAGCCCCAGCATTTT. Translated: CAISAGISNQPQHF.

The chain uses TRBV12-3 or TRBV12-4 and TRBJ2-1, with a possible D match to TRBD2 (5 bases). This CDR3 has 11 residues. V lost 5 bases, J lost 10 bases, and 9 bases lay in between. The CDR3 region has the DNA TGTGCCAGCAGTAGCGGACTGGAGCAGTTCTTC. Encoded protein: CASSSGLEQFF.

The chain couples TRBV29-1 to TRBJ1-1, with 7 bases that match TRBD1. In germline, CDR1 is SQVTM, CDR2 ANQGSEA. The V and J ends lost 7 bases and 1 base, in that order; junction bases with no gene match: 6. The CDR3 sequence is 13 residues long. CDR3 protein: CSASTGRNTEAFF. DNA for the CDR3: TGCAGCGCCTCGACAGGGAGGAACACTGAAGCTTTCTTT. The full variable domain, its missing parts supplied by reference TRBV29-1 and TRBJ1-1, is SAVISQKPSRDICQRGTSLTIQCQVDSQVTMMFWYRQQPGQSLTLIATANQGSEATYESGFVIDKFPISRPNLTFSTLTVSNMSPEDSSIYLCSASTGRNTEAFFGQGTRLTVV.

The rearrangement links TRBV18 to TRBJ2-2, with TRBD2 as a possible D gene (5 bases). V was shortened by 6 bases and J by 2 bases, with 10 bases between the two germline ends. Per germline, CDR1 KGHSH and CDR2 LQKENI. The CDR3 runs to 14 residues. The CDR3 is CASSPTKNTGELFF. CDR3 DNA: TGTGCCAGCTCGCCGACTAAAAACACCGGGGAGCTGTTTTTT.

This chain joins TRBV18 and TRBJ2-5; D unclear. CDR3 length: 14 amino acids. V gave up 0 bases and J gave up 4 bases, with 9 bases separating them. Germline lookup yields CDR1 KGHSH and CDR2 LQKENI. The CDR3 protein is CASSPPSDGETQYF. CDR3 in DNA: TGTGCCAGCTCACCACCGAGCGACGGAGAGACCCAGTACTTC.

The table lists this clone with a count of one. The CDR3 DNA reads as TGCGCCAGCAGCCAAGACAGGGGCCCCGATGAAGCTTTCTTT. Translation: CASSQDRGPDEAFF. The gene calls are TRBV4-1 and TRBJ1-1, with D perhaps matching TRBD1 (6 bases). This CDR3 is built from 14 residues. With 0 bases removed from V and 7 bases from J, the gap between germline ends came to 12 bases. Germline lookup yields CDR1 MGHRA and CDR2 YSYEKL.

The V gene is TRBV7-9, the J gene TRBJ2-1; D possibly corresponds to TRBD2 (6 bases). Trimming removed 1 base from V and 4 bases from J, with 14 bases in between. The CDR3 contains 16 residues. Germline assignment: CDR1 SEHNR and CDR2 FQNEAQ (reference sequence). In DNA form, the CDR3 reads TGTGCCAGCAGCTTAGGGGAGTACGGGACTTACAATGAGCAGTTCTTC. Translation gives CASSLGEYGTYNEQFF.

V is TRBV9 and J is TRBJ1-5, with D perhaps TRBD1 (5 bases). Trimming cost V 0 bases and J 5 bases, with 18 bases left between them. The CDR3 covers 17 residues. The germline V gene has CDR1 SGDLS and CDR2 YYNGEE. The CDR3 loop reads CASSVDGYVQGDQPQHF. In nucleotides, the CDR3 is TGTGCCAGCAGCGTAGATGGCTATGTGCAGGGTGATCAGCCCCAGCATTTT.

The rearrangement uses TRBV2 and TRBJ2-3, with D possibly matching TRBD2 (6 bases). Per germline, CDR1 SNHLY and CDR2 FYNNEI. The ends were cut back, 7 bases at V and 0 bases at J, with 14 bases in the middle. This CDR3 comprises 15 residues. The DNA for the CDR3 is TGTGCCAGCAAGAGGAGGGCAGGGAGCACAGATACGCAGTATTTT. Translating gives CASKRRAGSTDTQYF.

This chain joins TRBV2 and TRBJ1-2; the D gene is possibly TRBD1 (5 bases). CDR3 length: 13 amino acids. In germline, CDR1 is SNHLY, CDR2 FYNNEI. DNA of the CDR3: TGTGCTAGCCGGGCAGGGTCAACAGGTGGCTACACCTTC. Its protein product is CASRAGSTGGYTF.

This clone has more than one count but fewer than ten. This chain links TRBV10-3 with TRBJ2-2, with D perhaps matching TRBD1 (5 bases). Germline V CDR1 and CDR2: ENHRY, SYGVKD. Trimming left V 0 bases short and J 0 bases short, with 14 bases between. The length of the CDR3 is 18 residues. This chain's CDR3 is CAISESKGPNANTGELFF. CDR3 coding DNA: TGTGCCATCAGTGAGTCGAAGGGGCCGAACGCGAACACCGGGGAGCTGTTTTTT.

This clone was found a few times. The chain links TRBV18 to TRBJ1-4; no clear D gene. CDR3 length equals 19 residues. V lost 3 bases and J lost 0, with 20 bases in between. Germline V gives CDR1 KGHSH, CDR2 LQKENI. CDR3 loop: CASSPAWQAVVATNEKLFF. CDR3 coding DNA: TGTGCCAGCTCACCCGCTTGGCAGGCCGTAGTTGCAACTAATGAAAAACTGTTTTTT.

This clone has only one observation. CDR3: CASKQRGYTDTQYF. CDR3 coding DNA: TGTGCCAGTAAGCAGCGGGGTTACACAGATACGCAGTATTTT. The chain carries TRBV11-3 and TRBJ2-3, with 7 bases aligning to TRBD2. The CDR3 runs 14 residues. V was clipped by 9 bases and J by 2 bases; unmatched bases: 8. The germline V gene has CDR1 SGHNT and CDR2 YENEEA. Drawing the rest from reference TRBV11-3 and TRBJ2-3, the complete variable domain is EAGVVQSPRYKIIEKKQPVAFWCNPISGHNTLYWYLQNLGQGPELLIRYENEEAVDDSQLPKDRFSAERLKGVDSTLKIQPAELGDSAVYLCASKQRGYTDTQYFGPGTRLTVL.